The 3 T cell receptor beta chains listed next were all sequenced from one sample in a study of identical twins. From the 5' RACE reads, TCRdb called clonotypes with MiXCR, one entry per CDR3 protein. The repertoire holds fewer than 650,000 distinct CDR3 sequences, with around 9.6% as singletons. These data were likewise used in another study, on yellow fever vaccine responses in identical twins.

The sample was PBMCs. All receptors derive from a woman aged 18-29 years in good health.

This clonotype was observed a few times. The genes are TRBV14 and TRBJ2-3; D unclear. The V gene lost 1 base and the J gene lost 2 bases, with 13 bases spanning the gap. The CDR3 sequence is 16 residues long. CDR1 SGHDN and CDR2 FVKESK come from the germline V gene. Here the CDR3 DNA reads TGTGCCAGCAGCCAAGTTAAAGGGCTCTACACAGATACGCAGTATTTT. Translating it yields CASSQVKGLYTDTQYF.

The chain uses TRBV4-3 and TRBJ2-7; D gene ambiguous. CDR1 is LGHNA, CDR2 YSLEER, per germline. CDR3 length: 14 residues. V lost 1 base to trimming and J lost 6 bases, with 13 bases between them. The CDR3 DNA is TGCGCCAGCAGCCAAGTCGTCGGTCTGCGCGAGCAGTACTTC. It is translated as CASSQVVGLREQYF.

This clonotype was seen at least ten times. In nucleotides, the CDR3 is TGCAGTGCCCCTTCCGCTAGCGGGAACACCGGGGAGCTGTTTTTT. It yields the protein CSAPSASGNTGELFF. The V call is TRBV20-1, the J call TRBJ2-2, with 7 bases fitting TRBD2. V gave up 6 bases and J gave up 1 base; unmatched junction bases: 8. Germline CDR1 is DFQATT and CDR2 is SNEGSKA (reference sequence). CDR3 length: 15 residues.